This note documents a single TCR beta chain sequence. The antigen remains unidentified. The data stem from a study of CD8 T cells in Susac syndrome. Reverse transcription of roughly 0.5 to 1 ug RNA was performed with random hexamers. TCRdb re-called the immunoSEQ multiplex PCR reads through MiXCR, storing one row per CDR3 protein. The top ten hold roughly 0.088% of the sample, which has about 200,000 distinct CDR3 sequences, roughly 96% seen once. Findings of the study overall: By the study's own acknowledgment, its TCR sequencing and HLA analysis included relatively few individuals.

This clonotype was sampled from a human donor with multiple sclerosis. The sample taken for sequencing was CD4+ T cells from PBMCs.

The DNA of the CDR3 is TGTGCCTGGAGTGTCAAACAGGGGAACTACGAGCAGTACTTC. Translation: CAWSVKQGNYEQYF. V gene TRBV30 combines with J gene TRBJ2-7; 7 nucleotides agree with TRBD1. The germline V gene has CDR1 GTSNPN and CDR2 SVGIG (reference sequence). The CDR3 has 14 amino acids. V was clipped by 0 bases and J by 3 bases; unmatched bases: 5.